This T cell receptor beta chain was identified in a study of blood T cells in healthy people across ages. A minimum of 6 micrograms of total RNA was extracted per sample. This clonotype was seen repeatedly, ten times or more. Then a second PCR, running about 6 to 12 cycles, was carried out with a sample-barcoded 5' primer and a J-beta primer mix. Every sample returned 3 million or more CDR3-containing paired-end reads. TCRdb fed the 5' RACE reads into MiXCR, producing one record per CDR3 protein. The sample shows around 990,000 distinct CDR3 sequences, less than 45% of them seen only once. Material: blood. The TCR was taken from a man in his late teens or twenties in good health.

CDR3 DNA: TGTGCCAGCAGTTTTGATTACTATGGCTACACCTTC. Translated: CASSFDYYGYTF. The V call is TRBV12-3 or TRBV12-4, the J call TRBJ1-2; D unresolved. The CDR3 contains 12 residues. V was trimmed by 3 bases and J by 3 bases, leaving 5 bases between them.